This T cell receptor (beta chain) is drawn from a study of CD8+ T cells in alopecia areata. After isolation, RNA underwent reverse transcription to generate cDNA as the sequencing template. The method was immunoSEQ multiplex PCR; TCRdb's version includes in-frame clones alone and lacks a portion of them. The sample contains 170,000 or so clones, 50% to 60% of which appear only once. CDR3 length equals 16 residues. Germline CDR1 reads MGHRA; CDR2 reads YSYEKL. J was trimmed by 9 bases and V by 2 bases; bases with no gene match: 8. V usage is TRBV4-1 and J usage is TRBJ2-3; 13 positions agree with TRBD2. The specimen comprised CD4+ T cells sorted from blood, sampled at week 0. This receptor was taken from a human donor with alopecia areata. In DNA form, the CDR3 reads TGCGCCAGCAGCCAACCACTAGCGGGGGGGCATGGAACGCAGTATTTT. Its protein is CASSQPLAGGHGTQYF.